This TCR beta chain was sequenced for a study of blood T cell repertoires in COVID-19 (dated by TCRdb to between 2020 and 2021). Background on the whole study: Collaborator samples came from the United States, Italy and Spain and covered acute and convalescent phases of COVID-19. The prospective study material was composed of cDNA or gDNA derived from T cells, B-cell-depleted T cells, or PBMCs. The dataset comprised deeply sampled blood TCRbeta repertoires from subjects exposed to, actively infected with, or recovered from COVID-19. The repertoires were made available in a free public database intended to serve as a resource for research on the immune response to SARS-CoV-2. The samples were drawn from two sources: the first 160 participants of the ongoing ImmuneRACE study, and 1,000 to 1,500 subjects contributed by 6 global collaborators. Nearly every sample came with metadata listing a de-identified subject ID, COVID-19 status, age in years and sex. Where available, HLA class I and class II types were obtained from metadata supplied by the sample provider rather than from assay-based typing.

Results the study describes overall, beyond this receptor: The quantity of clinical and demographic metadata differed by source and by participant and was supplied without curation.

Participants in the prospective study were enrolled through a virtual design, were aged about 18 to 100 years, and lived in approximately 25 United States geographic areas. Cohort assignment in the prospective study relied on participant-reported clinical history from a screening survey and a study questionnaire. Each participant in the prospective study had whole blood, serum and a nasopharyngeal or oropharyngeal swab collected by mobile phlebotomists. Prospective study participants could optionally give additional blood draws and questionnaires over a roughly 2-month period. Prospective study blood samples were shipped either frozen or at room temperature before DNA extraction. TCRbeta CDR3 regions were amplified from genomic DNA by means of the immunoSEQ Assay, a bias-controlled multiplex PCR. For the original study's pipeline: Nucleated cell counts per sample were estimated from amplification of reference gene primers within the assay. Sequence reads were collapsed and filtered to measure the absolute abundance of every unique TCRbeta CDR3 rearrangement. For each sample, productive Simpson clonality was calculated by taking the square root of Simpson's diversity index across productive rearrangements. TCRdb mirrors the immuneACCESS table, restricted to in-frame sequences. Some clones are absent from its copies; in checked studies, under half trace to an unresolved V gene, and the reason for the others is unknown. That table gives V, J and clone size, and the DNA gave D and trimming. The sample includes about 210,000 clones, with approximately 80% observed a single time. The ten largest clones represent around 9% of the sample.

For CDR1 and CDR2, the germline V gene lists LGHNT and FRNRAP. V was cut back by 3 bases and J by 6 bases, leaving a gap of 11 bases between them. The CDR3 has 14 amino acids, counting the end cysteine and phenylalanine. CDR3 DNA is the only sequence kept; it has 42 bases, read in frame from the first base. As to this clone: Its recognized antigen is unknown. No much larger clone is present one base from it, and per-base qualities are unavailable.

The sequenced sample was PBMCs or T cells enriched from blood (not recorded which). The chain is encoded by TRBV12-5 joined to TRBJ1-4, with a weak D call of TRBD1 (5 bases match). The TCR was taken from a woman aged 50 to 60 with acute COVID-19. The DNA sequence is TGTGCTAGTGGTTTCGGGGGTGGAGATGAAAAACTGTTTTTT. Its coded protein is CASGFGGGDEKLFF.